A selection of T cell receptor beta chains follows, all from one sample in a study of CD8 T cells in Susac syndrome. One entry per CDR3 protein, called by TCRdb with MiXCR from the immunoSEQ multiplex PCR reads. The sample carries about 66,000 distinct CDR3 sequences, 94% recorded once. The sequenced material came from CD8+ T cells from PBMCs. The receptors derive from a human donor with multiple sclerosis. Each CDR3 is given with its conserved first and last residue. A D gene is named only where the DNA matches it firmly. Some rows mark clone size as missing; the rest say once, few, many or name a class of expanded clone.

D gene | J gene | V gene | clone size | CDR3 DNA | CDR3 protein
NA | TRBJ2-7 | TRBV13 | NA | TGTGCCAGCAGCTTAGACGGTTGGGGCTCCTACGAGCAGTACTTC | CASSLDGWGSYEQYF
TRBD1 | TRBJ1-2 | TRBV19 | NA | TGTGCCAGTAGTATATCCCTGACAGGGGATGGCTACACCTTC | CASSISLTGDGYTF
NA | TRBJ2-7 | TRBV27 | once | TGTGCCAGCAGTTTATCGGGAAACAGGGCCTACGAGCAGTACTTC | CASSLSGNRAYEQYF
NA | TRBJ2-3 | TRBV7-2 | NA | TGTGCCAGCAGCTTAGGTGGCCCAGATACGCAGTATTTT | CASSLGGPDTQYF
NA | TRBJ2-7 | TRBV12-3/TRBV12-4 | NA | TGTGCCAGCAGCCCCCCGGTGGCACGGGAGACCTACGAGCAGTACTTC | CASSPPVARETYEQYF
NA | TRBJ2-7 | TRBV4-1 | NA | TGCGCCAGCAGCCACGCAGGGCACGAGCAGTACTTC | CASSHAGHEQYF
NA | TRBJ2-7 | TRBV13 | NA | TGTGCCAGCAGCCAGGACTTCTACGAGCAGTACTTC | CASSQDFYEQYF
TRBD2 | TRBJ2-7 | TRBV2 | NA | TGTGCCAGCGGAGAGAGGACTAGCGGGAGATACGAGCAGTACTTC | CASGERTSGRYEQYF
TRBD2 | TRBJ2-1 | TRBV3-1 | NA | TGTGCCAGCAGCCCAGTCCTTAGCGGGAGGCTCTACAATGAGCAGTTCTTC | CASSPVLSGRLYNEQFF
TRBD2 | TRBJ2-7 | TRBV12-3/TRBV12-4 | few | TGTGCCAGCAGGGGGACTAGCGGGGACTACGAGCAGTACTTC | CASRGTSGDYEQYF
NA | TRBJ2-3 | TRBV27 | NA | TGTGCCAGCAGCCGGGGCCCCACAGATACGCAGTATTTT | CASSRGPTDTQYF
TRBD2 | TRBJ2-7 | TRBV3-1 | NA | TGTGCCAGCAAGCGAAGCGGGGCGACGTACGAGCAGTACTTC | CASKRSGATYEQYF
NA | TRBJ2-7 | TRBV4-1 | NA | TGCGCCAGCAGCCCGGGGCCTAGCGAGCAGTACTTC | CASSPGPSEQYF
NA | TRBJ2-1 | TRBV5-6 | NA | TGTGCCAGCAGCTTGGAGGGTACCTCGAGCTCCTACAATGAGCAGTTCTTC | CASSLEGTSSSYNEQFF
NA | TRBJ2-2 | TRBV9 | NA | TGTGCCAGCAGCGACCCGGTTCAGGGGAACACCGGGGAGCTGTTTTTT | CASSDPVQGNTGELFF
NA | TRBJ1-1 | TRBV5-6 | NA | TGTGCCAGCAGCCTTCGGGAGCTTGAAGCTTTCTTT | CASSLRELEAFF
NA | TRBJ1-2 | TRBV5-6 | NA | TGTGCCAGCAGCTTGGAAGGGGCCGTAGCTAACTATGGCTACACCTTC | CASSLEGAVANYGYTF
NA | TRBJ2-2 | TRBV4-2 | NA | TGTGCCAGCCAGAAGGCGGGGAACGGGGAGCTGTTTTTT | CASQKAGNGELFF
NA | TRBJ1-4 | TRBV7-8 | NA | TGTGCCAGCACAACCTTCCGCAATATGGGGGGCCCGAAGGAAAAACTGTTTTTT | CASTTFRNMGGPKEKLFF
TRBD2 | TRBJ2-1 | TRBV7-3 | NA | TGTGCCAGCAGCTTAACGCTAGCGGGAGGGCCCGCGACCTTTAATGAGCAGTTCTTC | CASSLTLAGGPATFNEQFF
NA | TRBJ1-1 | TRBV29-1 | NA | TGCAGCGTTGATAGGCTTCTGATGAACACTGAAGCTTTCTTT | CSVDRLLMNTEAFF
TRBD1 | TRBJ2-7 | TRBV9 | NA | TGTGCCAGCAGCTTACGGACAGGCAAAGTCGTCTACGAGCAGTACTTC | CASSLRTGKVVYEQYF
TRBD2 | TRBJ2-7 | TRBV5-6 | NA | TGTGCCAGCAGCCACCGGTCTAGCGGGTTTCACGAGCAGTACTTC | CASSHRSSGFHEQYF
NA | TRBJ1-1 | TRBV20-1 | NA | TGCAGTGCTATGACCTACTATTCGGACACTGAAGCTTTCTTT | CSAMTYYSDTEAFF
TRBD1 | TRBJ1-2 | TRBV30 | NA | TGTGCCTGGACAGGGGGCAATGGCTACACCTTC | CAWTGGNGYTF
NA | TRBJ1-1 | TRBV3-1 | NA | TGTGCCAGCAGCGCGCACTCGGACCTCGACACTGAAGCTTTCTTT | CASSAHSDLDTEAFF
NA | TRBJ1-5 | TRBV20-1 | NA | TGCAGTGCTAGAGGGTCAGGGGCCGGTCAGCCCCAGCATTTT | CSARGSGAGQPQHF
NA | TRBJ2-5 | TRBV7-9 | NA | TGTGCCAGCAGCTCCCCTGAGGAGTCCCAAGAGACCCAGTACTTC | CASSSPEESQETQYF
NA | TRBJ2-3 | TRBV12-3/TRBV12-4 | NA | TGTGCCAGCAGTCCACAACGGGTCGAGCGGCACACAGATACGCAGTATTTT | CASSPQRVERHTDTQYF
NA | TRBJ2-7 | TRBV12-3/TRBV12-4 | NA | TGTGCCAGCAGTTTGAACTTGGGACCAGCTTTTTACGAGCAGTACTTC | CASSLNLGPAFYEQYF
TRBD1 | TRBJ2-7 | TRBV19 | NA | TGTGCCAGTAGTATAGTGGGACAGAGCTCCTACGAGCAGTACTTC | CASSIVGQSSYEQYF
TRBD1 | TRBJ1-2 | TRBV19 | NA | TGTGCCAGTAGTTCCGGGACAGGGGTCATCGGCTACACCTTC | CASSSGTGVIGYTF
NA | TRBJ2-2 | TRBV9 | NA | TGTGCCAGCAGCGAGGGGGGTTTTCTCACCGGGGAGCTGTTTTTT | CASSEGGFLTGELFF
NA | TRBJ1-1 | TRBV5-6 | NA | TGTGCCAGCAGCTATCTCGGGGTGGCCACTGAAGCTTTCTTT | CASSYLGVATEAFF
TRBD1 | TRBJ1-2 | TRBV27 | NA | TGTGCCAGCACCACGGGGGACAGCCTCTATGGCTACACCTTC | CASTTGDSLYGYTF
TRBD1 | TRBJ2-7 | TRBV27 | NA | TGTGCCAGCAGTCCAATCCCGGGACAGAGACCATACGAGCAGTACTTC | CASSPIPGQRPYEQYF
NA | TRBJ2-5 | TRBV4-1 | NA | TGCGCCAGCAGCCAACTGGGGGCCGAGACCCAGTACTTC | CASSQLGAETQYF
NA | TRBJ2-7 | TRBV28 | NA | TGTGCCAGCAGTTCGCCGACAGTACAACGCTCCTACGAGCAGTACTTC | CASSSPTVQRSYEQYF
NA | TRBJ1-5 | TRBV2 | NA | TGTGCCAGCAGTGAAGGGGGGGGTAGCAATCAGCCCCAGCATTTT | CASSEGGGSNQPQHF
NA | TRBJ1-1 | TRBV29-1 | NA | TGCAGCCCTGCCGGGAAGGGGGAGGACACTGAAGCTTTCTTT | CSPAGKGEDTEAFF
TRBD2 | TRBJ2-1 | TRBV29-1 | once | TGCAGCGCGCTAGCGGGAGACAATGAGCAGTTCTTC | CSALAGDNEQFF
NA | TRBJ2-5 | TRBV28 | once | TGTGCCAGCAGTTTGGTGTTAGAGACCCAGTACTTC | CASSLVLETQYF
NA | TRBJ1-2 | TRBV27 | NA | TGTGCCAGCAGTTCCGCGGTTGAGGGCACAGGAGGCTATGGCTACACCTTC | CASSSAVEGTGGYGYTF
NA | TRBJ2-7 | TRBV29-1 | NA | TGCAGCGTTGAAAATAGATCAAGCGGAGGGACCTACGAGCAGTACTTC | CSVENRSSGGTYEQYF
NA | TRBJ1-4 | TRBV9 | NA | TGTGCCAGCAGCGATAACGGACGGGAACTGTTTTTT | CASSDNGRELFF
NA | TRBJ1-2 | TRBV27 | NA | TGTGCCAGCAGTTCCCGACCGACGGGTGGCTACACCTTC | CASSSRPTGGYTF
TRBD2 | TRBJ2-7 | TRBV29-1 | NA | TGCAGCGCCGGAGGACTAGCGGGTCAAGACGAGCAGTACTTC | CSAGGLAGQDEQYF
TRBD1 | TRBJ2-2 | TRBV13 | NA | TGTGCCAGCAGCTCAGGGACAGGGACGTACGCGAACACCGGGGAGCTGTTTTTT | CASSSGTGTYANTGELFF
NA | TRBJ2-1 | TRBV4-2 | NA | TGTGCCAGCAGCCAAGCTGTTTGGAATGAGCAGTTCTTC | CASSQAVWNEQFF
NA | TRBJ2-7 | TRBV16 | NA | TGTGCCAGCAGCCAAGGCATACCTACCCTAAGCTCCTACGAGCAGTACTTC | CASSQGIPTLSSYEQYF
TRBD2 | TRBJ2-3 | TRBV7-3 | NA | TGTGCCAGCAGCTCTACTAGCGGGAGGGCCCCAGATACGCAGTATTTT | CASSSTSGRAPDTQYF
NA | TRBJ2-7 | TRBV20-1 | NA | TGCAGTGCTAGAGTTCTACAGGAACCCTACGAGCAGTACTTC | CSARVLQEPYEQYF
TRBD2 | TRBJ2-7 | TRBV7-9 | NA | TGTGCCAGCAGCTGGGAAACTAGCGGGGATGCCTACGAGCAGTACTTC | CASSWETSGDAYEQYF
TRBD2 | TRBJ2-1 | TRBV27 | NA | TGTGCCAGCAGTTTCCTCGGGACTAGCGGGGTCTATGAGCAGTTCTTC | CASSFLGTSGVYEQFF
TRBD2 | TRBJ2-7 | TRBV13 | NA | TGTGCCAGCAGCGCATCTAGCGGGGAACTCTACGAGCAGTACTTC | CASSASSGELYEQYF
NA | TRBJ2-7 | TRBV6-5 | NA | TGTGCCAGCAGTTACTCGGGACTTAGCGAGCAGTACTTC | CASSYSGLSEQYF